This T cell receptor (beta chain) stems from a study of T cell responses to AZD1222 COVID-19 vaccine (dated by TCRdb to about 2021). With respect to the entire study: AZD1222 recipients whose second dose came at about 4 weeks and those whose second dose came at about 12 weeks were combined into one group, since spike-specific TCR depth and breadth did not differ between the two schedules. TCR sequencing was performed for 230 to 250 trial participants, of whom around 200 were given two doses of AZD1222 and approximately 25 were given two doses of MenACWY control vaccine. Trial participants were enrolled by age into 18-55, 56-69 and 70-plus year subgroups, with about 150, 28 and 57 TCR-sequenced participants respectively. General conclusions and limits of the study: Participants were mostly white British and included more females than males, and it was suggested by the authors that clonal diversity may have been underestimated. Because no samples from the day 14 peak response were available, repertoires could be characterized only after the peak T cell response. The vaccine-associated CD4 TCRs covered the entire spike protein, and the dominant responses fell in regions 160-218 and 743-854. In the small 56-69-year group, the increase in depth fell short of significance, most likely because of low power. Epitopes outside the regions mutated in the B.1.351 and B.1.1.7 variants were reportedly recognized by nearly half of the unique spike-specific TCRs. Conclusions about previously exposed vaccinees are limited, since just six AZD1222 recipients were seropositive for SARS-CoV-2 at baseline. After two AZD1222 doses, spike-specific TCR breadth and depth were significantly higher than at day 0 and than in MenACWY recipients.

The CDR3 regions of human TCRbeta chains were subjected to immunosequencing. As for the authors' bioinformatics: Repertoire TCRs were checked for matches against a reference library of SARS-CoV-2-specific TCRs that had been generated using the MIRA antigen-specificity platform. Breadth was defined as the fraction of unique TCRs that were SARS-CoV-2-associated. Depth was defined as the fraction of total T cells that were SARS-CoV-2-associated. Using the MIRA data, every spike-specific TCR was mapped to the spike region that the TCR reacted to and assigned to either a CD4 or a CD8 class. Log10-transformed breadth and depth values were compared by one-way ANOVA with Sidak's multiple comparisons tests. TCRdb carries this immuneACCESS record with in-frame sequences only. Its versions omit some clonotypes, under half of them owing to an unresolved V gene in the studies checked, with the rest unexplained. Clone size and V and J calls were adopted from that table, with D and trimming inferred from the DNA. Counted in this sample were 100,000 to 130,000 clones; under 95% of them appeared once. The ten largest clones add up to about 20% of the sample.

Explained via the paper, the time point label denotes: baseline before first vaccination. Vaccinee samples came from UK trials COV001 and COV002, including a single-blind randomized controlled phase 2/3 trial of AZD1222 (ChAdOx1 nCoV-19) in healthy adults. Trial participant PBMC samples were collected at day 0 and day 28 after the second dose for TCRbeta chain sequencing. Notes on this clone: Its antigen is unknown. No per-base quality is available; no much larger clone lies one base away.

The CDR3 holds 21 amino acids from the cysteine to the phenylalanine. The kept DNA is CDR3 alone, 63 bases in frame from the first base. The germline V gene (reference sequence) provides CDR1 LGHDT and CDR2 YNNKEL. V lost 3 bases and J lost 8 bases; the stretch between them is 37 bases long. The specimen was peripheral blood, collected on day 0 of AZD1222 vaccination. This TCR derives from an adult in good health. The sequence is built from TRBV3-1 (or the pseudogene TRBV3-2) and TRBJ1-2, with no reliable assignment of the D segment. The sequenced DNA: TGTGCCAGCAGCCAGGATGTGGGCAGGCGCTATGGTGATTCGAGGAGTATCGGCTACACCTTC. The encoded protein is CASSQDVGRRYGDSRSIGYTF.